Listed below are T cell receptor beta chains from one sample, sequenced in a study of esophageal squamous cell carcinoma under preoperative chemotherapy. TCRdb processed the PCR reads anew with MiXCR; each CDR3 protein has one entry. Of 34,000 or so distinct CDR3 sequences listed, approximately 51% are singletons. The specimen was obtained from a patient given preoperative chemotherapy. The origin of the receptors is a human donor with esophageal squamous cell carcinoma. The donor label of this sample is uncertain. CDR3s leave out the opening cysteine and the closing phenylalanine or tryptophan. The listing skips clone size in some rows; elsewhere it reads once, few, many or a size class.

few TRBJ2-5 TRBV12-3/TRBV12-4 ASGDWDGETQY
once . TRBV7-2 GSRGRGGKDTQY
few TRBJ2-2 TRBV5-6 ASSPGTGGSSAGELF
. TRBJ2-3 TRBV7-8 ASRLREAVSTDTQY
. TRBJ2-2 TRBV19 ASSIGRTVTGELF
few TRBJ2-1 TRBV4-1 ASSKSSGGRDFPHEQF
. TRBJ2-3 TRBV11-3 ASSSAGVRAKDIQY
. TRBJ2-1 TRBV5-1 ASSSRLAGGLNEQF
. TRBJ2-2 TRBV7-6 ASSTSGNSGELF
few TRBJ2-3 TRBV19 ASSNLAPSGTSTDTQY
. TRBJ2-3 TRBV6-2/TRBV6-3 ASGRGTSTDTQY
medium-sized . TRBV7-8 ASSSTGYSYNEQY
. TRBJ2-3 TRBV27 ASSPMGAFATDTQY
. TRBJ2-4 TRBV7-2 ASSLEGTGGIDQDTQY
many TRBJ2-4 TRBV7-2 ASSSTTIAKNIQY
few TRBJ2-7 TRBV7-2 ASSPGQPAYEQY
. . TRBV7-8 ASSRLGGANTGAQY
. TRBJ1-4 TRBV7-9 ASSPTGGANEKLF
. . TRBV10-2 ASSEEYNEQF
. . TRBV6-1 ASRFSYEQY
many TRBJ2-5 TRBV7-8 ASSQSRVEQY
. . TRBV6-1 ASSRGQGASGNEQF
. TRBJ2-5 TRBV7-6 ASSPGLAGRETQY
. TRBJ2-3 TRBV7-2 GSGSGVGGKNTQY
medium-sized TRBJ2-3 TRBV7-2 ASSTTGTSDTDTQY
. TRBJ2-4 TRBV7-2 ASRGVGGRDQKTQY
medium-sized TRBJ2-3 TRBV7-8 ASSLAPLASDTQY
. TRBJ2-3 TRBV7-8 ASRGLGGVNTGAQY
once TRBJ2-2 TRBV7-8 AGLRLRGANTGALF
few TRBJ2-1 TRBV5-1 ASSPGSFSYNEQF
few TRBJ2-5 TRBV7-6 ASSTDLIETQY
. TRBJ2-5 TRBV7-8 ASRSLAGGPGETQY
. . TRBV7-8 ASSDLALWPRDTQY
many TRBJ2-3 TRBV7-3 ASSLPAEGSRQY
. TRBJ2-4 TRBV7-8 ASSDLGRGAGNIQY
. TRBJ2-4 TRBV7-8 GRGSGRGGENTQY
few TRBJ2-2 TRBV7-3 ASNTSPNTGELF
many TRBJ2-5 TRBV7-6 ASSRGVRGEQETQY
medium-sized TRBJ2-5 TRBV6-1 ASSEFERVETQY
. TRBJ2-4 TRBV7-2 GSSSGQGAKNTQY
many TRBJ2-3 TRBV12-5 ASAPGLYTDTQY
. TRBJ2-2 TRBV6-1 ASNRLGSGELY
. TRBJ2-3 TRBV19 ASSSGRGLTSGGSDTQY
many TRBJ2-2 TRBV12-3/TRBV12-4 ASSLGLAGSNTGELF
. TRBJ2-4 TRBV7-2 GRGSGRGGKDTQY
many TRBJ2-5 TRBV7-3 ASSSGLAGGRETQY
many TRBJ2-2 TRBV7-9 ASTIIDAGPGTGELF
few TRBJ2-7 TRBV12-3/TRBV12-4 ASSREGLAKYEQY
few . TRBV6-1 ASSEREQETQF
. TRBJ2-3 TRBV12-3/TRBV12-4 ASSTTGRCGKDTQY